The 20 T cell receptor beta chains below all came from one sample that was sequenced in a study of blood T cell repertoires in COVID-19. The method was immunoSEQ multiplex PCR; TCRdb's version includes in-frame clones alone and lacks a portion of them. The profile covers about 56,000 clones, with 72% appearing a single time and approximately 5% taken by the ten largest. Sequencing was performed on peripheral blood. The receptors were gathered from a woman in her seventies with COVID-19, enrolled during active disease.

The chain recombines TRBV5-8 with TRBJ1-4; no reliable D call. This CDR3 contains 16 residues. Germline V CDR1 and CDR2: SGHTS, YDEGEE. V was cut by 1 base and J by 0 bases, with 10 bases left in between. CDR3 DNA sequence: TGTGCCAGCAGCTTGATGAGCGAACCAACTAATGAAAAACTGTTTTTT. This encodes CASSLMSEPTNEKLFF.

The rearrangement uses TRBV27 and TRBJ2-1; 8 nucleotides match TRBD2. The junction had 11 bases not matched to a gene; V was cut back by 1 base and J by 9 bases. The CDR3 runs to 16 residues. CDR1 MNHEY and CDR2 SMNVEV come from the germline V gene (reference sequence). CDR3 sequence (DNA): TGTGCCAGCAGTTTATTAAGCGGGAGAGTTGGTGGTGAGCAGTTCTTC. This gives the protein CASSLLSGRVGGEQFF.

The rearrangement uses TRBV28 and TRBJ2-5; TRBD2 matches 15 bases. CDR3 length equals 17 residues. V gave up 5 bases and J gave up 3 bases; unmatched junction bases: 7. CDR1 MDHEN and CDR2 SYDVKM come from the germline V gene. CDR3: CASSPWTSGGAEETQYF. The CDR3 DNA reads as TGTGCCAGCAGTCCTTGGACTAGCGGGGGGGCTGAAGAGACCCAGTACTTC.

This clone was seen a handful of times. V and J are TRBV13 and TRBJ1-2; 8 nucleotides line up with TRBD1. CDR3 length: 15 amino acids. Germline CDR1 reads PRHDT; CDR2 reads FYEKMQ (reference sequence). V shed 5 bases and J 4 bases; nucleotides not matched to a gene: 9. The CDR3 protein is CASSPGQGLSYGYTF. CDR3 in DNA: TGTGCCAGCAGCCCCGGACAGGGCCTGTCCTATGGCTACACCTTC.

V and J are TRBV9 and TRBJ2-1, with D tentatively TRBD2 (6 bases). V dropped 0 bases and J dropped 5 bases, with 9 bases sitting between them. CDR3 length: 14 amino acids. The germline V gene encodes CDR1 SGDLS and CDR2 YYNGEE. CDR3 bases: TGTGCCAGCAGCGTAGTCGGCGGGAACAATGAGCAGTTCTTC. Translating gives CASSVVGGNNEQFF. The whole variable domain, filled in from reference TRBV9 and TRBJ2-1, reads DSGVTQTPKHLITATGQRVTLRCSPRSGDLSVYWYQQSLDQGLQFLIQYYNGEERAKGNILERFSAQQFPDLHSELNLSSLELGDSALYFCASSVVGGNNEQFFGPGTRLTVL.

The chain is built from TRBV19 and TRBJ2-1, with D possibly being TRBD1 (5 bases). With 2 bases removed from V and 9 bases from J, the gap between germline ends came to 17 bases. Germline loops: CDR1 LNHDA, CDR2 SQIVND (reference sequence). The CDR3 consists of 15 residues. The chain's CDR3 is CASSIKARVDSEQFF. The CDR3 nucleotides read TGTGCCAGTAGTATAAAAGCCAGGGTTGATAGTGAGCAGTTCTTC.

This clone occurred many times. The V gene is TRBV11-3, the J gene TRBJ1-1; possibly TRBD1 for D (5 bases). Germline CDR1 and CDR2: SGHNT and YENEEA. The CDR3 is 12 amino acids. Trimming took off 5 bases at V and 7 bases at J, with 11 bases between the two ends. CDR3 DNA sequence: TGTGCCAGCAGCAGCAAGGGGCGTGAAGCTTTCTTT. This encodes CASSSKGREAFF. Drawing the rest from reference TRBV11-3 and TRBJ1-1, the complete variable domain is EAGVVQSPRYKIIEKKQPVAFWCNPISGHNTLYWYLQNLGQGPELLIRYENEEAVDDSQLPKDRFSAERLKGVDSTLKIQPAELGDSAVYLCASSSKGREAFFGQGTRLTVV.

The rearrangement links TRBV29-1 to TRBJ2-1; 9 bases line up with TRBD2. The CDR3 totals 16 residues. Germline values: CDR1 SQVTM, CDR2 ANQGSEA. Trimming cost V 3 bases and J 7 bases; bases outside gene matches: 13. In DNA, the CDR3 is TGCAGCGTTGAGGCCCCCGGGACTAGCCTAGTGAATGAGCAGTTCTTC. Amino acids: CSVEAPGTSLVNEQFF.

The chain links TRBV6-2 or TRBV6-3 to TRBJ1-3; no clear D gene. The length of the CDR3 is 17 residues. V lost 4 bases and J 1 base, leaving 17 bases between the germline ends. In germline, CDR1 is MNHEY, CDR2 SVGEGT. The CDR3 region has the DNA TGTGCCAGCAGTTCCGCCATGTGGAGGTCTTCTGGAAACACCATATATTTT. It encodes CASSSAMWRSSGNTIYF.

The chain carries TRBV9 and TRBJ1-5; D is ambiguous. The germline V gene has CDR1 SGDLS and CDR2 YYNGEE. CDR3 length equals 13 residues. Trimming took 0 bases from V and 7 from J, leaving 8 bases between them. The CDR3 region is CASSVGASQPQHF. The CDR3 bases are TGTGCCAGCAGCGTAGGGGCGAGCCAGCCCCAGCATTTT. The full variable domain, completed using reference TRBV9 and TRBJ1-5, is DSGVTQTPKHLITATGQRVTLRCSPRSGDLSVYWYQQSLDQGLQFLIQYYNGEERAKGNILERFSAQQFPDLHSELNLSSLELGDSALYFCASSVGASQPQHFGDGTRLSIL.

This clone was picked up a small number of times. The chain uses TRBV19 and TRBJ1-3; D is perhaps TRBD1 (5 bases). CDR1 and CDR2 (germline): LNHDA, SQIVND (reference sequence). CDR3 size: 16 residues. V lost 7 bases and J 0 bases, leaving 16 bases between the germline ends. This CDR3 reads CASMGGVPSSGNTIYF. CDR3 nucleotides: TGTGCCAGTATGGGGGGGGTTCCCAGCTCTGGAAACACCATATATTTT.

This chain uses TRBV6-5 with TRBJ2-7; TRBD2 matches at 7 bases. The CDR3 is 15 amino acids. CDR1 MNHEY and CDR2 SVGAGI come from the germline V gene. V was clipped by 7 bases and J by 2 bases; unmatched bases: 11. The CDR3 region has the DNA TGTGCCAGCAAGTTACGGGGGGTTCCGACCTACGAGCAGTACTTC. This translates into CASKLRGVPTYEQYF.

This sequence joins TRBV7-2 and TRBJ1-1, with TRBD1 as a possible D gene (6 bases). Germline loops: CDR1 SGHTA, CDR2 FQGNSA. This CDR3 is 16 amino acids long. V was shortened by 0 bases and J by 4 bases, with 15 bases between the two germline ends. CDR3 amino acids: CASSLASQGRGTEAFF. CDR3 DNA sequence: TGTGCCAGCAGCTTAGCGTCGCAGGGGAGAGGCACTGAAGCTTTCTTT.

V and J are TRBV5-1 and TRBJ2-3, with TRBD2 matching 11 bases. The CDR3 runs to 17 residues. Unmatched junction bases numbered 6, after V lost 0 bases and J lost 3 bases. Per germline, CDR1 SGHRS and CDR2 YFSETQ. CDR3 amino acids: CASSLGPLAGVTDTQYF. The DNA of the CDR3 is TGCGCCAGCAGCTTGGGGCCACTAGCGGGAGTAACAGATACGCAGTATTTT.

V gene TRBV7-8 combines with J gene TRBJ1-1; D is undetermined. V was trimmed by 5 bases and J by 1 base, leaving 14 bases between them. The CDR3 is 15 amino acids. The germline gives CDR1 SGHVS, CDR2 FQNEAQ. The CDR3 coding sequence is TGTGCCAGCAGCCTTACCTCCCAGAAGAACACTGAAGCTTTCTTT. This codes for CASSLTSQKNTEAFF. Together with reference TRBV7-8 and TRBJ1-1, the CDR3 gives the full variable domain: GAGVSQSPRYKVAKRGQDVALRCDPISGHVSLFWYQQALGQGPEFLTYFQNEAQLDKSGLPSDRFFAERPEGSVSTLKIQRTQQEDSAVYLCASSLTSQKNTEAFFGQGTRLTVV.

The chain is built from TRBV4-1 and TRBJ1-2; D unresolved. CDR3 length: 14 amino acids. Trimming shortened V by 0 bases and J by 4 bases, and 9 bases separated the two germline ends. Germline V lookup: CDR1 MGHRA, CDR2 YSYEKL. The CDR3 sequence is CASSQEGRSYGYTF. In nucleotides, the CDR3 is TGCGCCAGCAGCCAAGAAGGTCGGAGCTATGGCTACACCTTC.

The J gene is TRBJ2-6, the V gene TRBV15; the D gene is possibly TRBD2 (6 bases). The CDR3 runs 18 residues. Trimming stripped 0 bases from V and 0 bases from J, with 12 bases between. CDR1 and CDR2 from the germline V gene are LNHNV and YYDKDF (reference sequence). The CDR3 spells CATSRDSGVFSGANVLTF. CDR3 DNA sequence: TGTGCCACCAGCAGAGATTCGGGGGTTTTCTCTGGGGCCAACGTCCTGACTTTC.

The chain is built from TRBV11-3 and TRBJ1-1, with unresolved D. The CDR3 extends over 11 amino acids. Looked up from germline, CDR1 is SGHNT and CDR2 is YENEEA. Deletions cut 7 bases from V and 1 base from J, with 4 bases between. The CDR3 DNA sequence: TGTGCCAGCACGGGGAACACTGAAGCTTTCTTT. The encoded protein is CASTGNTEAFF. Full variable domain (outside the CDR3, taken from reference TRBV11-3 and TRBJ1-1): EAGVVQSPRYKIIEKKQPVAFWCNPISGHNTLYWYLQNLGQGPELLIRYENEEAVDDSQLPKDRFSAERLKGVDSTLKIQPAELGDSAVYLCASTGNTEAFFGQGTRLTVV.

This clone occurred a few times. J is TRBJ2-7 and V is TRBV6-5, with D possibly being TRBD1 (6 bases). Germline loops: CDR1 MNHEY, CDR2 SVGAGI. CDR3 length: 12 residues. V was cut by 9 bases and J by 5 bases, with 14 bases left in between. CDR3 bases: TGTGCCAGTACTTTCGGACAGAACGAGCAGTACGTC. It specifies CASTFGQNEQYV.

This sequence joins TRBV19 and TRBJ2-1, with 9 bases that match TRBD2. Per germline, CDR1 LNHDA and CDR2 SQIVND (reference sequence). The CDR3 runs to 15 residues. Trimming at V came to 3 bases and at J to 4 bases, leaving 4 bases not matched to a gene. The CDR3 DNA sequence: TGTGCCAGTAGTATCCAAGCGGGGGGTTACAATGAGCAGTTCTTC. Protein sequence: CASSIQAGGYNEQFF.